This T cell receptor beta chain was identified during a study of siplizumab effects on memory and regulatory T cells. Sequencing of each sample assayed some 9.4 x 10^4 TCR templates. Clones were read by immunoSEQ multiplex PCR, and TCRdb kept only the in-frame ones, dropping some. The sample lists roughly 100,000 clones; about 94% were seen once. Deletions cut 5 bases from V and 7 bases from J, with 12 bases between. This CDR3 comprises 12 residues. Germline assignment: CDR1 SGHTA and CDR2 FQGTGA. Study results and limitations: Whether the proliferating Tregs (from siplizumab cultures) were suppressive was not confirmed.

The count of this clone is one. Its antigen is currently unknown. This receptor was identified in a human donor in good health. Sequences were obtained from CD4+ T cells sorted from blood. The V gene is TRBV7-3, the J gene TRBJ2-7, with D possibly being TRBD1 (5 bases). In DNA form, the CDR3 reads TGTGCCAGCAGCCCTCAGGGTAATGAGCAGTACTTC. This gives the protein CASSPQGNEQYF.